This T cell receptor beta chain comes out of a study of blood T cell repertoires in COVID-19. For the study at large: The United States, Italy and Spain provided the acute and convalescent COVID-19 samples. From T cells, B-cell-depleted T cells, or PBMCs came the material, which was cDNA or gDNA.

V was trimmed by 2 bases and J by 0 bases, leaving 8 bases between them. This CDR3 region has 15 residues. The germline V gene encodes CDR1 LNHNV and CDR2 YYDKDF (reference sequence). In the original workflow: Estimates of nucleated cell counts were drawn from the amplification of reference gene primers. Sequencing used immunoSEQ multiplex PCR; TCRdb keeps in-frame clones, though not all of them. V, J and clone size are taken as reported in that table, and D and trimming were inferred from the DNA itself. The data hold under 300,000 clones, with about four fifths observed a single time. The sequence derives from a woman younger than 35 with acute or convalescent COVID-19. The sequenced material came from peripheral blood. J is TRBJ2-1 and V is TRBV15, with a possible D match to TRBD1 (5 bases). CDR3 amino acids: CATSRQGSSYNEQFF. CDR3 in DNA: TGTGCCACCAGCAGACAGGGAAGCTCCTACAATGAGCAGTTCTTC.